What follows is one TCR beta chain and its context. V shed 5 bases and J shed 7 bases, with 17 bases lying between them. Germline-derived CDR1 and CDR2 are SEHNR and FQNEAQ (reference sequence). This CDR3 comprises 15 residues. Some clones are missing from TCRdb's copy, which holds only in-frame ones; the method was immunoSEQ multiplex PCR. The sample has 400,000 to 600,000 clones; roughly 83% are singletons. The entry originates in a study of shared clonotypes between healthy human individuals. This sequence was found in a woman in her thirties or forties in good health. Some clones in this sample may be carry-over from other donors' samples. The chain has TRBV7-9 and TRBJ2-2, with D perhaps matching TRBD1 (6 bases). Sequencing was performed on PBMCs. DNA of the CDR3: TGTGCCAGCAGCCCTACAGGGTCAGGTGTCGGGGAGCTGTTTTTT. It specifies CASSPTGSGVGELFF.